These 29 T cell receptor beta chains were all obtained from the same sample, sequenced in a study of control samples from healthy donors and cancer patients. This table comes from immunoSEQ multiplex PCR, and its TCRdb copy is limited to in-frame clones, with some not included. The data show fewer than 120,000 clones, approximately 90% seen once. Specimen: PBMCs. The receptors were sampled from an older woman with lung cancer.

This chain links TRBV2 with TRBJ2-5; D unresolved. Trimming cost V 8 bases and J 0 bases, with 13 bases left between them. Germline CDR1 reads SNHLY; CDR2 reads FYNNEI. This CDR3 is built from 14 residues. CDR3 bases: TGTGCCAGCCTTCTTGCTCCGTACCAAGAGACCCAGTACTTC. Its translation: CASLLAPYQETQYF.

The rearrangement links TRBV7-2 to TRBJ2-5; possibly TRBD1 for D (5 bases). The CDR3 sequence is 14 residues long. Between the trimmed V and J ends, which lost 2 bases and 1 base, there was a span of 8 bases. Germline CDR1 SGHTA, CDR2 FQGNSA. The CDR3 loop is CASSLSRVQETQYF. The CDR3 DNA is TGTGCCAGCAGCTTATCCAGGGTCCAAGAGACCCAGTACTTC.

This clone was detected only a few times. The J gene is TRBJ2-7, the V gene TRBV3-1 (or the pseudogene TRBV3-2); D unresolved. The CDR3 has 18 residues. Germline CDR1 reads LGHDT; CDR2 reads YNNKEL (reference sequence). V was cut by 0 bases and J by 10 bases, with 28 bases left in between. This CDR3 reads CASSQDLYVLDPKFNQYF. The DNA of the CDR3 is TGTGCCAGCAGCCAAGATCTATATGTACTCGACCCTAAGTTCAACCAGTACTTC.

The chain links TRBV5-1 to TRBJ2-5, with D unclear. Trimming removed 0 bases from V and 5 bases from J, with 8 bases in between. The germline V gene has CDR1 SGHRS and CDR2 YFSETQ. CDR3 length: 13 amino acids. CDR3 sequence reads: CASSLASPETQYF. The CDR3 coding sequence is TGCGCCAGCAGCTTGGCGAGCCCTGAGACCCAGTACTTC.

This rearrangement joins TRBV5-1 to TRBJ2-1; a possible D gene is TRBD2 (5 bases). With 1 base removed from V and 6 bases from J, the gap between germline ends came to 8 bases. This CDR3 is built from 13 residues. Germline CDR1 is SGHRS and CDR2 is YFSETQ. CDR3 bases: TGCGCCAGCAGCTTGACTAGGCTCAATGAGCAGTTCTTC. Its protein product is CASSLTRLNEQFF. The full variable domain, rest sourced from reference TRBV5-1 and TRBJ2-1, is KAGVTQTPRYLIKTRGQQVTLSCSPISGHRSVSWYQQTPGQGLQFLFEYFSETQRNKGNFPGRFSGRQFSNSRSEMNVSTLELGDSALYLCASSLTRLNEQFFGPGTRLTVL.

The chain has TRBV12-3 or TRBV12-4 and TRBJ2-6; D unresolved. The ends were cut back, 7 bases at V and 2 bases at J, with 6 bases in the middle. CDR3 size: 13 residues. CDR3 in amino acids: CASTAPGANVLTF. CDR3 coding DNA: TGTGCCAGCACCGCTCCTGGGGCCAACGTCCTGACTTTC.

The gene calls are TRBV29-1 and TRBJ2-3, with D perhaps assigned TRBD1 or TRBD2 (6 bases each). CDR1 and CDR2 from the germline V gene are SQVTM and ANQGSEA. The CDR3 loop spans 16 amino acids. V was pared by 7 bases and J by 3 bases, with 23 bases between. CDR3 region: CSALGLWGARTDTQYF. The CDR3 nucleotides are TGCAGCGCCTTGGGGCTCTGGGGGGCGAGGACAGATACGCAGTATTTT.

This clone was seen once. The J gene is TRBJ1-1, the V gene TRBV11-2; D remains unclear. CDR3 size: 15 residues. Trimming stripped 4 bases from V and 1 base from J, with 13 bases between. Germline V gene lookup returns CDR1 SGHAT and CDR2 FQNNGV. The chain's CDR3 is CASSSNQAGNTEAFF. The CDR3 nucleotides are TGTGCCAGCAGCTCCAACCAGGCGGGGAACACTGAAGCTTTCTTT.

The V gene is TRBV25-1, the J gene TRBJ1-1, with a weak D call TRBD1 (5 bases). V lost 1 base, J lost 0 bases, and 12 bases lay in between. The length of the CDR3 is 16 residues. Germline values: CDR1 MGHDK, CDR2 SYGVNS. The DNA of the CDR3 is TGTGCCAGCAGTGAATTGACGTCAGGGATGAACACTGAAGCTTTCTTT. It translates to CASSELTSGMNTEAFF.

V and J are TRBV7-9 and TRBJ1-1, with a possible D match to TRBD1 (5 bases). The CDR3 covers 15 residues. Trimming left V 5 bases short and J 0 bases short, with 13 bases between. Germline V lookup: CDR1 SEHNR, CDR2 FQNEAQ (reference sequence). CDR3 protein: CASSPQGALNTEAFF. DNA of the CDR3: TGTGCCAGCAGCCCTCAAGGGGCCCTGAACACTGAAGCTTTCTTT.

The chain joins TRBV5-4 to TRBJ2-6; D is unresolved. This CDR3 has 14 residues. Germline CDR1 SGHNT, CDR2 YYREEE (reference sequence). V shed 4 bases and J shed 4 bases, with 9 bases lying between them. CDR3 loop: CASSRSGGANVLTF. In DNA, the CDR3 is TGTGCCAGCAGCCGGTCTGGCGGGGCCAACGTCCTGACTTTC.

The genes are TRBV19 and TRBJ2-3; 10 nucleotides align to TRBD2. V dropped 5 bases and J dropped 3; count of bases not matched to a gene: 8. Per the germline V gene, CDR1 is LNHDA and CDR2 is SQIVND (reference sequence). The CDR3 runs to 16 residues. CDR3 coding DNA: TGTGCCAGTAGTCGTATTCTAGCGGGAGTTACAGATACGCAGTATTTT. Residues: CASSRILAGVTDTQYF. Supplemented by reference TRBV19 and TRBJ2-3, the full variable domain reads DGGITQSPKYLFRKEGQNVTLSCEQNLNHDAMYWYRQDPGQGLRLIYYSQIVNDFQKGDIAEGYSVSREKKESFPLTVTSAQKNPTAFYLCASSRILAGVTDTQYFGPGTRLTVL.

The chain employs TRBV18 and TRBJ1-5; perhaps TRBD1 as D (6 bases). Germline assignment: CDR1 KGHSH and CDR2 LQKENI. This CDR3 is built from 15 residues. The V end lost 1 base, the J end lost 0 bases, and 7 bases lay between the germline ends. The CDR3 region is CASSPLGASNQPQHF. The CDR3 bases are TGTGCCAGCTCACCACTGGGGGCTAGCAATCAGCCCCAGCATTTT.

The genes are TRBV5-1 and TRBJ2-2; D is unresolved. Per germline, CDR1 SGHRS and CDR2 YFSETQ. V lost 4 bases to trimming and J lost 4 bases, with 8 bases between them. The CDR3 length is 13 residues. Here the CDR3 reads CASSPDSTGELFF. CDR3 nucleotide sequence: TGCGCCAGCAGCCCGGATTCCACCGGGGAGCTGTTTTTT.

The chain couples TRBV4-1 to TRBJ2-3, with D tentatively TRBD1 (6 bases). Trimming removed 10 bases at V and 0 bases at J, with 14 bases between. The CDR3 spans 14 residues. Germline CDR1 MGHRA, CDR2 YSYEKL. In nucleotides, the CDR3 is TGCGCCACCGCGGACAGCCTAAGCACAGATACGCAGTATTTT. It specifies CATADSLSTDTQYF.

This sequence joins TRBV18 and TRBJ1-4; 12 bases map to TRBD1. CDR3 length: 16 residues. Germline-derived CDR1 and CDR2 are KGHSH and LQKENI. The J segment lost 7 bases and the V segment lost 0 bases, leaving 3 bases of the junction unmatched. The CDR3 loop is CASSPPGTGGSEKLFF. The CDR3 nucleotides are TGTGCCAGCTCACCACCGGGGACAGGGGGCTCTGAAAAACTGTTTTTT. Full variable domain (missing parts from reference TRBV18 and TRBJ1-4): NAGVMQNPRHLVRRRGQEARLRCSPMKGHSHVYWYRQLPEEGLKFMVYLQKENIIDESGMPKERFSAEFPKEGPSILRIQQVVRGDSAAYFCASSPPGTGGSEKLFFGSGTQLSVL.

This rearrangement joins TRBV3-1 (or the pseudogene TRBV3-2) to TRBJ2-3; 8 bases fit TRBD2. The trim removed 4 bases at V and 6 bases at J, leaving 6 bases unmatched. Germline-derived CDR1 and CDR2 are LGHDT and YNNKEL (reference sequence). The CDR3 has 14 amino acids. For the CDR3, the DNA is TGTGCCAGCAGCCTTAATAGCGGGAAGGATACGCAGTATTTT. Its translation: CASSLNSGKDTQYF.

The CDR3 DNA follows: TGTGCCAGCAGTTTCGAACCCGGGACAGTCACCTACGAGCAGTACTTC. This sequence encodes CASSFEPGTVTYEQYF. V gene TRBV6-5 combines with J gene TRBJ2-7, with 7 bases identical to TRBD1. Germline loops: CDR1 MNHEY, CDR2 SVGAGI. The J segment lost 2 bases and the V segment lost 4 bases, leaving 11 bases of the junction unmatched. The length of the CDR3 is 16 residues.

This chain uses TRBV19 with TRBJ1-4; unclear D gene. Germline-derived CDR1 and CDR2 are LNHDA and SQIVND (reference sequence). The germline V and J ends were trimmed by 6 bases and 4 bases, with 12 bases remaining between them. The CDR3 spans 14 residues. CDR3 DNA: TGTGCCAGTAGGGACGGGCGGTTTAATGAAAAACTGTTTTTT. Translating gives CASRDGRFNEKLFF.

The chain links TRBV5-4 to TRBJ1-1; D gene unclear. Trimming removed 4 bases from V and 1 base from J, with 11 bases in between. In germline, CDR1 is SGHNT, CDR2 YYREEE (reference sequence). The CDR3 is 14 residues long. The CDR3 sequence: CASSLGGRNTEAFF. The CDR3 DNA reads as TGTGCCAGCAGCCTAGGAGGGAGGAACACTGAAGCTTTCTTT.

The chain joins TRBV3-1 (or the pseudogene TRBV3-2) to TRBJ2-3; 14 bases line up with TRBD2. Trimming cost V 5 bases and J 1 base; bases outside gene matches: 2. Germline V lookup: CDR1 LGHDT, CDR2 YNNKEL (reference sequence). This CDR3 spans 16 amino acids. The DNA for the CDR3 is TGTGCCAGCAGCGGACTAGCGGGAGGAGGCACAGATACGCAGTATTTT. It translates to CASSGLAGGGTDTQYF.

V gene TRBV5-4 combines with J gene TRBJ1-3; 11 nucleotides align to TRBD1. V was pared by 5 bases and J by 3 bases, with 7 bases of the junction left unmatched. Looked up from germline, CDR1 is SGHNT and CDR2 is YYREEE (reference sequence). The CDR3 loop spans 16 amino acids. CDR3 bases: TGTGCCAGCAGATCCGGACAGGGGGCAGGTGGAAACACCATATATTTT. As protein: CASRSGQGAGGNTIYF.

This chain connects TRBV2 to TRBJ2-2; TRBD2 is a possible D gene (6 bases). Germline V gene data show CDR1 as SNHLY and CDR2 as FYNNEI. The CDR3 has 14 residues. Trimming left V 8 bases short and J 7 bases short, with 17 bases between. The DNA of the CDR3 is TGTGCCAGCGGGGTCGGCGGGGTCGGCGGGGAGCTGTTTTTT. It encodes CASGVGGVGGELFF.

About this clone itself: A read error may account for a junction end that differs from germline. V is TRBV7-2 and J is TRBJ2-7; tentatively, D is TRBD1 or TRBD2 (6 bases each). The CDR3 spans 15 residues. Germline V gene sequence: CDR1 SGHTA, CDR2 FQGNSA. CDR3 protein: CASSPRGVDSSEQYF. The DNA for the CDR3 is TGTGCCAGCAGCCCTAGGGGGGTAGACTCCTCCGAGCAGTACTTC.

The chain joins TRBV5-1 to TRBJ2-2; unclear D gene. V dropped 0 bases and J dropped 0 bases, with 9 bases sitting between them. This CDR3 comprises 16 residues. CDR1 is SGHRS, CDR2 YFSETQ, per germline. This CDR3 is CASSLVAASNTGELFF. The CDR3 region has the DNA TGCGCCAGCAGCTTGGTTGCGGCATCGAACACCGGGGAGCTGTTTTTT.

The chain combines TRBV30 with TRBJ1-1; TRBD1 aligns across 7 bases. The CDR3 spans 15 residues. Per germline, CDR1 GTSNPN and CDR2 SVGIG (reference sequence). With 0 bases clipped from V and 2 bases from J, the junction kept 6 bases outside the gene matches. In nucleotides, the CDR3 is TGTGCCTGGAGTGTACCCGGGACAGTCAACACTGAAGCTTTCTTT. Its translation: CAWSVPGTVNTEAFF.

This chain's CDR3 is CASSLGTPSINGYTF. The CDR3 DNA follows: TGCGCCAGCAGCTTGGGGACACCCTCGATTAATGGCTACACCTTC. The V call is TRBV5-1, the J call TRBJ1-2; D might be TRBD1 (5 bases). The CDR3 totals 15 residues. V gave up 0 bases and J gave up 6 bases, with 15 bases separating them. The germline CDR1 and CDR2 sequences are SGHRS and YFSETQ.

CDR3 region: CASSENYQNTEAFF. Written as DNA, the CDR3 is TGTGCCAGTAGTGAGAATTATCAGAACACTGAAGCTTTCTTT. This chain links TRBV19 with TRBJ1-1; D not certain. CDR1 LNHDA and CDR2 SQIVND come from the germline V gene (reference sequence). V was clipped by 5 bases and J by 1 base, with 11 bases between them. The CDR3 loop spans 14 amino acids.

The V and J genes are TRBV5-1 and TRBJ2-2; weak D call: TRBD1 (5 bases). V lost 4 bases to trimming and J lost 2 bases, with 6 bases between them. The length of the CDR3 is 13 residues. Germline V gene lookup returns CDR1 SGHRS and CDR2 YFSETQ. CDR3 loop: CASSRGNTGELFF. The CDR3 region has the DNA TGCGCCAGCAGCAGGGGAAACACCGGGGAGCTGTTTTTT.